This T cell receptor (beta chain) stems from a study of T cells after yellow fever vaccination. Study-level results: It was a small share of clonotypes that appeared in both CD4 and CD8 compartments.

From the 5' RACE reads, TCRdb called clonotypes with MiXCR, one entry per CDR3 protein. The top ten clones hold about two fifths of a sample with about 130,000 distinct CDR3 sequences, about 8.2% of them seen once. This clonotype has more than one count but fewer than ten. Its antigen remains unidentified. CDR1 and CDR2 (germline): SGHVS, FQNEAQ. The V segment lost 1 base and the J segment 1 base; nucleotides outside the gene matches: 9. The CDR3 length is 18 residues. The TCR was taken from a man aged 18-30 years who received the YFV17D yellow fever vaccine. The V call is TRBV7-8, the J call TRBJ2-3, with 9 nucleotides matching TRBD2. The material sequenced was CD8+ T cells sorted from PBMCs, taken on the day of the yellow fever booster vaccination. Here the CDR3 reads CASSLGLAGPGGTDTQYF. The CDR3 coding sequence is TGTGCCAGCAGCTTAGGGCTAGCGGGGCCCGGAGGCACAGATACGCAGTATTTT. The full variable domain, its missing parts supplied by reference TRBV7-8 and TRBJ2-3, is GAGVSQSPRYKVAKRGQDVALRCDPISGHVSLFWYQQALGQGPEFLTYFQNEAQLDKSGLPSDRFFAERPEGSVSTLKIQRTQQEDSAVYLCASSLGLAGPGGTDTQYFGPGTRLTVL.